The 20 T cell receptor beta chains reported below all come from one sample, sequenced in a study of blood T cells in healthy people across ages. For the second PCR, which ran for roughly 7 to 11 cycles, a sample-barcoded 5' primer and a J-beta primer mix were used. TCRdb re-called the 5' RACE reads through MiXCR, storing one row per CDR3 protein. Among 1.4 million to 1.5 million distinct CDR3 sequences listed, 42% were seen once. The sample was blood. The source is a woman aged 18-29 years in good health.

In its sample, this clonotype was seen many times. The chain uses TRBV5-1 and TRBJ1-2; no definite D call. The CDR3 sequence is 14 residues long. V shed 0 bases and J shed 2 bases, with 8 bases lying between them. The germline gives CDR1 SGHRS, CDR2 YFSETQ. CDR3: CASSLDGINYGYTF. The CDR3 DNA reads TGCGCCAGCAGCTTGGATGGGATCAACTATGGCTACACCTTC.

The chain's CDR3 is CASSPHVPGQSSYNEQFF. In DNA form, the CDR3 reads TGCGCCAGCAGCCCCCATGTACCGGGACAAAGCTCCTACAATGAGCAGTTCTTC. The rearrangement uses TRBV5-1 and TRBJ2-1, with D tentatively TRBD1 (6 bases). Trimming cost V 4 bases and J 0 bases, with 20 bases left between them. Germline CDR1 SGHRS, CDR2 YFSETQ. The CDR3 spans 18 residues.

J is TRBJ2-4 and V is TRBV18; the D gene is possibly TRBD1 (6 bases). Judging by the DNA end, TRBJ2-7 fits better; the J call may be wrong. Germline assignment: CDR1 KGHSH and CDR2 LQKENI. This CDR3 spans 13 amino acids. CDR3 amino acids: CASTLGQGFEQYF. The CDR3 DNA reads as TGTGCCAGCACGCTAGGTCAGGGGTTCGAGCAGTACTTC.

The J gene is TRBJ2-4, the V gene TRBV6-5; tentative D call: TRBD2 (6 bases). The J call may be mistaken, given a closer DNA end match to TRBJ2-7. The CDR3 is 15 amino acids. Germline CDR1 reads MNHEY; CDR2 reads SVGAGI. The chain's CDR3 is CASSYARPSVYEQYF. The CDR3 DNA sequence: TGTGCCAGCAGTTATGCGAGGCCTAGCGTCTACGAGCAGTACTTC.

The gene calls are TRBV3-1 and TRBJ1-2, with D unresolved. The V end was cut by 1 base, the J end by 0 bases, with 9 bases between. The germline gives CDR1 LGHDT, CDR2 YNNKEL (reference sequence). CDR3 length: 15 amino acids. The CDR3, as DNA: TGTGCCAGCAGCCAAGGATTCGAAACTAACTATGGCTACACCTTC. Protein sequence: CASSQGFETNYGYTF.

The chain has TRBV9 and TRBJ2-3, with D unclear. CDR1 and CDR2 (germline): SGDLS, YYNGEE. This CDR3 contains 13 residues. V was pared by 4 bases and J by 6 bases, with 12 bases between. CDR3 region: CASSPQPRDTQYF. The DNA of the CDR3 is TGTGCCAGCAGCCCGCAGCCTAGGGATACGCAGTATTTT. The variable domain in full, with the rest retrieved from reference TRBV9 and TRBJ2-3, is DSGVTQTPKHLITATGQRVTLRCSPRSGDLSVYWYQQSLDQGLQFLIQYYNGEERAKGNILERFSAQQFPDLHSELNLSSLELGDSALYFCASSPQPRDTQYFGPGTRLTVL.

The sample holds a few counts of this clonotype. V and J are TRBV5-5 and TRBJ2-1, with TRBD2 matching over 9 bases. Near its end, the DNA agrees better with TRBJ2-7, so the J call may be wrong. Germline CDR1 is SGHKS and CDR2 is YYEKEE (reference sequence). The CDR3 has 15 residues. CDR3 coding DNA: TGTGCCAGCATTTCTATAGCGGGGGATTACAATGAGCAGTACTTC. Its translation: CASISIAGDYNEQYF.

CDR3 residues: CSVEVTTDTQYF. In DNA form, the CDR3 reads TGCAGCGTTGAAGTTACTACAGATACGCAGTATTTT. The chain couples TRBV29-1 to TRBJ2-3; no reliable D call. Germline CDR1 reads SQVTM; CDR2 reads ANQGSEA. CDR3 size: 12 residues. V was clipped by 1 base and J by 3 bases, with 5 bases between them.

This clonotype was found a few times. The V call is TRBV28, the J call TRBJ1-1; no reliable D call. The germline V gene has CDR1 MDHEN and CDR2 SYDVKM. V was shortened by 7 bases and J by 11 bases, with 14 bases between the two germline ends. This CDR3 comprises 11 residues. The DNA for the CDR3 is TGTGCCAGCAATGGTCTCCGGGCGGCTTTCTTT. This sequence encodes CASNGLRAAFF.

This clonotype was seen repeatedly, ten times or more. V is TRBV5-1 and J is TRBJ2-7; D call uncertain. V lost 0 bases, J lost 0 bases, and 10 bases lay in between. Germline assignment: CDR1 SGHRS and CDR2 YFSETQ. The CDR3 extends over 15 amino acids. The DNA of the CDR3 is TGCGCCAGCAGCTTGGGCCCGGGCCCCTCCTACGAGCAGTACTTC. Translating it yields CASSLGPGPSYEQYF.

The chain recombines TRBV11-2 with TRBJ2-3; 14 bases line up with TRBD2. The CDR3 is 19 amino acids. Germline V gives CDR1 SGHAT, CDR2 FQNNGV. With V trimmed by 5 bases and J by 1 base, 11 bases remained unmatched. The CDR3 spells CASSRTSGGKTGRTDTQYF. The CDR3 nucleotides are TGTGCCAGCAGCAGGACTAGCGGGGGGAAGACAGGCCGCACAGATACGCAGTATTTT.

The CDR3 DNA reads as TGTGCCGGACAGGGGGAAGTCAATCAGCCCCAGCATTTT. Residues: CAGQGEVNQPQHF. The chain joins TRBV2 to TRBJ1-5; 10 nucleotides align to TRBD1. Unmatched junction bases numbered 4, after V lost 11 bases and J lost 3 bases. In germline, CDR1 is SNHLY, CDR2 FYNNEI. This CDR3 is 13 amino acids long.

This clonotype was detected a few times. This CDR3 is CASSDPSASKGNEQFF. Written as DNA, the CDR3 is TGTGCCAGCAGTGATCCAAGCGCGAGCAAAGGCAATGAGCAGTTCTTC. The V and J genes are TRBV25-1 and TRBJ2-1; no clear D gene. Trimming shortened V by 3 bases and J by 6 bases, and 18 bases separated the two germline ends. The CDR3 extends over 16 amino acids. Germline loops: CDR1 MGHDK, CDR2 SYGVNS.

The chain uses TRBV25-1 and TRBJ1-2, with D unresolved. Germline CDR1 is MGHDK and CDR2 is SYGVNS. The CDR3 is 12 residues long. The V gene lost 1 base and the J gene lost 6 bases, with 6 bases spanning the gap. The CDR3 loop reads CASSEWLDGYTF. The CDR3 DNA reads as TGTGCCAGCAGTGAATGGCTGGATGGCTACACCTTC.

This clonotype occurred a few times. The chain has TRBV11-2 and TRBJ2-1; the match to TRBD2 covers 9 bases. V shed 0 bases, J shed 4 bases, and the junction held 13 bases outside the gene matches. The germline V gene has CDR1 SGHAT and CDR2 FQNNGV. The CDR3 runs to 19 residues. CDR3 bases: TGTGCCAGCAGCTTAGATATTAGGGCTAGCGGGAAAGCATACAATGAGCAGTTCTTC. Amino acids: CASSLDIRASGKAYNEQFF.

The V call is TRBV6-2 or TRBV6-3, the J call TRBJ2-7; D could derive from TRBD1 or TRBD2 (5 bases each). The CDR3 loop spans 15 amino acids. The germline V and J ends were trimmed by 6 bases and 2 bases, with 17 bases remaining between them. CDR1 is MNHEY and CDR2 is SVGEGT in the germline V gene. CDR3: CASSPYRDGTYEQYF. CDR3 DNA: TGTGCCAGCAGCCCTTATAGGGACGGAACCTACGAGCAGTACTTC.

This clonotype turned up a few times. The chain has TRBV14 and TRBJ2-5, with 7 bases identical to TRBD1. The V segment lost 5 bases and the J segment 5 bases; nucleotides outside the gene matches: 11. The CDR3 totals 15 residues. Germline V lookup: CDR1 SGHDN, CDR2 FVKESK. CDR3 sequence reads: CASSGSNRGVETQYF. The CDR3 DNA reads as TGTGCCAGCAGCGGATCGAACAGGGGTGTTGAGACCCAGTACTTC.

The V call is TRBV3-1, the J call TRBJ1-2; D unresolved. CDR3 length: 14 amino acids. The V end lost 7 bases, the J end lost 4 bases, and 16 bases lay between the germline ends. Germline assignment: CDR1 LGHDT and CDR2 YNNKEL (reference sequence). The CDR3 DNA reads TGTGCCAGCAATCTCGATGGCGGATTCTATGGCTACACCTTC. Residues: CASNLDGGFYGYTF.

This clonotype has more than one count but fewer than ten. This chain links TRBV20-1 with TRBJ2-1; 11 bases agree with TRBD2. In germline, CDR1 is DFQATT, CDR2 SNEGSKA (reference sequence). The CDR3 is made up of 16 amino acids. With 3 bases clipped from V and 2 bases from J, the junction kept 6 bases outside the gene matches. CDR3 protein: CSARGSTSGAYNEQFF. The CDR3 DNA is TGCAGTGCTAGGGGCTCGACTAGCGGGGCCTACAATGAGCAGTTCTTC.

CDR3 amino acids: CATSDLGCSPLHF. CDR3 DNA: TGTGCCACCAGTGATTTAGGATGTTCACCCCTCCACTTT. J is TRBJ1-6 and V is TRBV24-1; no clear D gene. The CDR3 runs to 13 residues. CDR1 and CDR2 from the germline V gene are KGHDR and SFDVKD. The V gene lost 1 base and the J gene lost 9 bases, with 6 bases spanning the gap.